A single TCR beta chain is shown here with its context. The specificity of this receptor is unknown. Base qualities are missing; no much larger clone stands one base away. This specimen comes from a study of blood T cell repertoires in COVID-19 (TCRdb year 2020). About the investigation overall: Samples from collaborators originated in the United States, Italy and Spain and spanned both the acute and convalescent phases of COVID-19. The prospective study material was composed of cDNA or gDNA derived from T cells, B-cell-depleted T cells, or PBMCs. Subjects who had been exposed to COVID-19, were actively infected with it, or had recovered from it provided the deeply sampled blood TCRbeta repertoires that made up the dataset. A freely available public database, intended as a resource for researchers studying the immune response to SARS-CoV-2, is where the repertoires were released. The samples were drawn from two sources: the first 160 participants of the ongoing ImmuneRACE study, and 1,000 to 1,500 subjects contributed by 6 global collaborators. A de-identified subject ID, COVID-19 status, age in years and sex were almost always included in the sample metadata. Where HLA class I and class II types were available, the types were taken from metadata supplied by the sample provider, not from assay-based typing. Broad study findings and their caveats: Clinical and demographic metadata were provided uncurated, with the amount varying by source and participant.

TCRbeta CDR3 regions were amplified from genomic DNA by means of the immunoSEQ Assay, a bias-controlled multiplex PCR. The paper's data handling went like this. Nucleated cell counts per sample were estimated from amplification of reference gene primers within the assay. Sequence reads were collapsed and filtered to measure the absolute abundance of every unique TCRbeta CDR3 rearrangement. For each sample, productive Simpson clonality was calculated as the square root of Simpson's diversity index over productive rearrangements. Drawn from immuneACCESS, this table holds only the in-frame rearrangements with V and J called that TCRdb kept. Clones are partly lost; checked studies trace under half to an unresolved V gene and leave the rest unexplained. D and trimming come from the DNA, and the V and J calls and clone size come from that table. This sample has about 90,000 clones in its table, and 60% to 80% of those were observed once. In total, the top ten clones hold approximately 15% of the sample.

The collaborating institutions used their own protocols to collect whole blood in K2EDTA tubes. For TCRbeta analysis, collaborators shipped samples in one of three forms: frozen whole blood, isolated PBMCs, or DNA extracted from either of those sample types. The sequence was collected from a woman at least 80 years old with acute or convalescent COVID-19. Source material: peripheral blood.

The nucleotide sequence is TGTGCCAGCAGCCCAAGATCGGGACAGAGTAATTCACCCCTCCACTTT. Its coded protein is CASSPRSGQSNSPLHF. Recombination linked TRBV7-2 to TRBJ1-6; 7 of the junction bases match TRBD1. Trimming takes 5 bases off V and 6 bases off J; junction bases not matched to a gene: 10. The germline V gene specifies SGHTA as CDR1 and FQGNSA as CDR2. From the cysteine up to the phenylalanine, the CDR3 has a length of 16 residues. The CDR3 DNA has 48 bases and is translated from base 1.